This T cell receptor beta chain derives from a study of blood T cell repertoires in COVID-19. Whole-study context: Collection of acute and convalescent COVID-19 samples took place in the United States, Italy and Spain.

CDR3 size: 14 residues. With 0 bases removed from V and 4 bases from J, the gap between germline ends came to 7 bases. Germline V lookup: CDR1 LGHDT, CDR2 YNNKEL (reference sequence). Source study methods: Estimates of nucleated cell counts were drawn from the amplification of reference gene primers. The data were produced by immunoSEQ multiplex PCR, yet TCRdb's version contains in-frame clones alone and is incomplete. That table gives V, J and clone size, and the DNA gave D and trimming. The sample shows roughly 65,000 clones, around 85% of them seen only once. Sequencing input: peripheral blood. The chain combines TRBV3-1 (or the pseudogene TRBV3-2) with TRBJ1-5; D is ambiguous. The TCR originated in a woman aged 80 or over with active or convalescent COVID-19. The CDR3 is CASSQDNGNQPQHF. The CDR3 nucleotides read TGTGCCAGCAGCCAAGATAACGGTAATCAGCCCCAGCATTTT.